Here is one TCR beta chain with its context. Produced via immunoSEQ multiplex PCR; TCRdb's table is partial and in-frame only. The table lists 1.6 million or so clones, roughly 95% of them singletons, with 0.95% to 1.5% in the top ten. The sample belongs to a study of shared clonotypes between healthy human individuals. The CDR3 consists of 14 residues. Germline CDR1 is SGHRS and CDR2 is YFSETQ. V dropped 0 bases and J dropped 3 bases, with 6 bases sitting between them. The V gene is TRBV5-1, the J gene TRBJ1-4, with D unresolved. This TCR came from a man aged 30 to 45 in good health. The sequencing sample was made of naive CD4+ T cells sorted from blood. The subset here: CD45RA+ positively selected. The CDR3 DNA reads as TGCGCCAGCAGCTTGGAGGCAGCTAATGAAAAACTGTTTTTT. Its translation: CASSLEAANEKLFF.